This T cell receptor (beta chain) was documented in a study of blood T cell repertoires in COVID-19. About the study: PBMCs, B-cell-depleted T cells, or T cells provided the cDNA or gDNA that made up the material.

This CDR3 is built from 14 residues. After removal of 8 bases from V and 6 bases from J, the junction contained 8 bases not matched to a gene. In germline, CDR1 is SNHLY, CDR2 FYNNEI. Only in-frame clones appear in the TCRdb table, and some are missing; sequencing was by immunoSEQ multiplex PCR. Of about 440,000 clones listed, around 88% are singletons. Sequenced sample: peripheral blood. This receptor was identified in a woman in her forties or fifties with COVID-19, enrolled during active disease. V and J are TRBV2 and TRBJ2-1; 9 positions agree with TRBD2. The CDR3 protein is CASGVIAGVNEQFF. The CDR3 DNA follows: TGTGCCAGCGGTGTTATAGCGGGGGTCAATGAGCAGTTCTTC.